The 23 T cell receptor beta chains presented below share a single source sample, sequenced in a study of T cell responses to AZD1222 COVID-19 vaccine. Profiling relied on immunoSEQ multiplex PCR, and the TCRdb table lists in-frame clones only, not all of them. The sample lists approximately 150,000 clones, more than 85% occurring once. The specimen was peripheral blood, collected on day 0 of AZD1222 vaccination. Every receptor here comes from an adult in good health.

The chain links TRBV27 to TRBJ1-1; unclear D gene. Germline values: CDR1 MNHEY, CDR2 SMNVEV (reference sequence). The ends were cut back, 10 bases at V and 1 base at J, with 13 bases in the middle. The CDR3 has 13 residues. Here the CDR3 DNA reads TGTGCCACCTTAAAACATGGGAACACTGAAGCTTTCTTT. This translates into CATLKHGNTEAFF.

A note on this clone: The sample holds other DNA sequences that translate to the same CDR3. The rearrangement joins TRBV18 to TRBJ2-5; D gene ambiguous. This CDR3 spans 11 amino acids. CDR1 is KGHSH and CDR2 is LQKENI in the germline V gene. V was trimmed by 3 bases and J by 2 bases, leaving 1 base between them. In nucleotides, the CDR3 is TGTGCCAGCTCACCGCAAGAGACCCAGTACTTC. This encodes CASSPQETQYF.

This chain links TRBV6-5 with TRBJ2-2; D possibly corresponds to TRBD1 (5 bases). CDR3 length: 14 residues. V was cut by 3 bases and J by 2 bases, with 7 bases left in between. CDR1 and CDR2 from the germline V gene are MNHEY and SVGAGI. The CDR3 bases are TGTGCCAGCAGTTATAGGACAAACACCGGGGAGCTGTTTTTT. The encoded protein is CASSYRTNTGELFF.

The chain couples TRBV11-2 to TRBJ1-2; D is ambiguous. CDR1 is SGHAT and CDR2 is FQNNGV in the germline V gene. This CDR3 has 12 residues. The V end was cut by 5 bases, the J end by 5 bases, with 9 bases between. CDR3 DNA: TGTGCCAGCAGCGTTGGGCGGTATGGCTACACCTTC. Its translation: CASSVGRYGYTF. Together with reference TRBV11-2 and TRBJ1-2, the CDR3 gives the full variable domain: EAGVAQSPRYKIIEKRQSVAFWCNPISGHATLYWYQQILGQGPKLLIQFQNNGVVDDSQLPKDRFSAERLKGVDSTLKIQPAKLEDSAVYLCASSVGRYGYTFGSGTRLTVV.

With regard to this clone: This specimen includes other DNA sequences encoding the same CDR3. The V and J genes are TRBV9 and TRBJ2-7, with TRBD1 matching over 11 bases. The CDR3 has 15 amino acids. Germline CDR1 is SGDLS and CDR2 is YYNGEE. The junction had 2 bases not matched to a gene; V was cut back by 2 bases and J by 1 base. The chain's CDR3 is CASSVGQGASYEQYF. The CDR3 DNA is TGTGCCAGCAGCGTTGGACAGGGGGCGTCCTACGAGCAGTACTTC.

V and J are TRBV10-2 and TRBJ2-5, with D perhaps TRBD2 (5 bases). The germline V gene encodes CDR1 WSHSY and CDR2 SAAADI. The CDR3 is 12 amino acids. Deletions cut 6 bases from V and 4 bases from J, with 9 bases between. The CDR3 loop is CASRLGGETQYF. CDR3 in DNA: TGCGCCAGCAGACTAGGCGGAGAGACCCAGTACTTC.

This clone occurred a few times. V is TRBV27 and J is TRBJ2-1; D is undetermined. The CDR3 consists of 13 residues. Germline CDR1 and CDR2: MNHEY and SMNVEV (reference sequence). Trimming left V 0 bases short and J 6 bases short, with 6 bases between. CDR3 sequence reads: CASSLSTGNEQFF. The CDR3 DNA is TGTGCCAGCAGTTTATCGACGGGCAATGAGCAGTTCTTC.

CDR3 DNA: TGTGCCAGCAGTTCGGGACAGGGGCCGAATACGCAGTATTTT. It yields the protein CASSSGQGPNTQYF. The J gene is TRBJ2-3, the V gene TRBV28; 10 nucleotides align to TRBD1. CDR1 is MDHEN, CDR2 SYDVKM, per germline. The CDR3 totals 14 residues. Trimming took 4 bases from V and 7 from J; bases not matched to a gene: 5.

The CDR3 nucleotides read TGTGCCAGCAGCTTAGGCGGGGCCGGCTATGGCTACACCTTC. This gives the protein CASSLGGAGYGYTF. This rearrangement joins TRBV13 to TRBJ1-2, with D perhaps TRBD1 (5 bases). Germline-derived CDR1 and CDR2 are PRHDT and FYEKMQ (reference sequence). The CDR3 loop spans 14 amino acids. V was shortened by 0 bases and J by 4 bases, with 9 bases between the two germline ends.

The chain couples TRBV7-3 to TRBJ2-1; the match to TRBD2 covers 8 bases. J gave up 9 bases and V 5 bases, and 9 bases lay outside the gene matches. The CDR3 is made up of 14 amino acids. The germline V gene has CDR1 SGHTA and CDR2 FQGTGA. Here the CDR3 reads CASSRHSGGGEQFF. The CDR3 DNA reads as TGTGCCAGCAGCCGCCACTCGGGGGGGGGTGAGCAGTTCTTC.

The genes are TRBV9 and TRBJ1-6; tentatively, D is TRBD1 (5 bases). The CDR3 loop spans 17 amino acids. Germline assignment: CDR1 SGDLS and CDR2 YYNGEE. V was clipped by 4 bases and J by 7 bases, with 21 bases between them. CDR3 in DNA: TGTGCCAGCAGCTCGGAGGGACCGGCGGAGCCGAATTCACCCCTCCACTTT. This gives the protein CASSSEGPAEPNSPLHF. Complete variable domain (other parts from reference TRBV9 and TRBJ1-6): DSGVTQTPKHLITATGQRVTLRCSPRSGDLSVYWYQQSLDQGLQFLIQYYNGEERAKGNILERFSAQQFPDLHSELNLSSLELGDSALYFCASSSEGPAEPNSPLHFGNGTRLTVT.

A single count supports this clone. This rearrangement joins TRBV7-9 to TRBJ1-6; D is perhaps TRBD1 (5 bases). The CDR3 totals 13 residues. Looked up from germline, CDR1 is SEHNR and CDR2 is FQNEAQ (reference sequence). V was shortened by 5 bases and J by 7 bases, with 9 bases between the two germline ends. The CDR3 loop reads CASSPRQNSPLHF. The DNA for the CDR3 is TGTGCCAGCAGCCCCCGACAGAATTCACCCCTCCACTTT.

The gene calls are TRBV6-5 and TRBJ1-4; D possibly corresponds to TRBD1 (5 bases). The length of the CDR3 is 15 residues. The V and J ends lost 7 bases and 7 bases respectively, with 19 bases between them. Per the germline V gene, CDR1 is MNHEY and CDR2 is SVGAGI. In nucleotides, the CDR3 is TGTGCCAGCACTAATCCGGGGGTGATAAGTGAAAAACTGTTTTTT. It translates to CASTNPGVISEKLFF.

As DNA, the CDR3 is TGTGCCAGCAGCCAATCTCCTTGGGTTACTCAAGAGACCCAGTACTTC. This gives the protein CASSQSPWVTQETQYF. The chain combines TRBV3-1 (or the pseudogene TRBV3-2) with TRBJ2-5; D remains unclear. Germline V gene sequence: CDR1 LGHDT, CDR2 YNNKEL (reference sequence). Trimming pared 2 bases from V and 2 bases from J, leaving 15 bases between. This CDR3 is built from 16 residues.

This clone is a singleton in its sample. V and J are TRBV9 and TRBJ2-3; 9 nucleotides agree with TRBD1. This CDR3 region has 14 residues. The V and J ends lost 3 bases and 5 bases, in that order; junction bases with no gene match: 4. From germline, CDR1 is SGDLS and CDR2 YYNGEE. The CDR3 region is CASSDRGRLDTQYF. The CDR3 DNA follows: TGTGCCAGCAGCGACAGGGGGCGCTTAGATACGCAGTATTTT. Full variable domain (missing parts from reference TRBV9 and TRBJ2-3): DSGVTQTPKHLITATGQRVTLRCSPRSGDLSVYWYQQSLDQGLQFLIQYYNGEERAKGNILERFSAQQFPDLHSELNLSSLELGDSALYFCASSDRGRLDTQYFGPGTRLTVL.

V is TRBV2 and J is TRBJ2-3; maybe TRBD2 (6 bases). There are 13 residues in the CDR3. Trimming stripped 2 bases from V and 7 bases from J, with 10 bases between. Germline V gene lookup returns CDR1 SNHLY and CDR2 FYNNEI. CDR3 in DNA: TGTGCCAGCAGTGAAACTAGCTATAATACGCAGTATTTT. Translated: CASSETSYNTQYF.

This clone has a single count. The chain couples TRBV6-1 to TRBJ2-7; D is uncertain. Trimming cost V 1 base and J 0 bases, with 10 bases left between them. CDR3 length: 15 amino acids. CDR1 is MNHNS and CDR2 is SASEGT in the germline V gene. CDR3 nucleotide sequence: TGTGCCAGCAGTGAAGTCCAGGATAGCTCCTACGAGCAGTACTTC. Amino acids: CASSEVQDSSYEQYF.

The V call is TRBV6-2 or TRBV6-3, the J call TRBJ2-7; no clear D. The V and J ends lost 2 bases and 9 bases respectively, with 11 bases between them. Germline V gives CDR1 MNHEY, CDR2 SVGEGT. The CDR3 has 12 residues. The DNA for the CDR3 is TGTGCCAGCAGTTACGATGAGCTCAGGCAGTACTTC. Translating gives CASSYDELRQYF.

The sample holds a few counts of this clone. The chain carries TRBV9 and TRBJ1-6; the D is unclear. The V gene lost 0 bases and the J gene lost 8 bases, with 9 bases spanning the gap. CDR1 SGDLS and CDR2 YYNGEE come from the germline V gene. CDR3 length equals 14 residues. The CDR3 DNA follows: TGTGCCAGCAGCGTAGGGGAGGATCATTCACCCCTCCACTTT. Residues: CASSVGEDHSPLHF.

The chain has TRBV5-4 and TRBJ2-3; 8 nucleotides agree with TRBD1. Germline V CDR1 and CDR2: SGHNT, YYREEE (reference sequence). Trimming took 6 bases from V and 1 from J; bases not matched to a gene: 4. The CDR3 is 14 residues long. This CDR3 is CASTLTGGTDTQYF. The CDR3 region has the DNA TGTGCCAGCACACTGACAGGGGGCACAGATACGCAGTATTTT.

This chain joins TRBV28 and TRBJ1-4; D is undetermined. Germline CDR1 reads MDHEN; CDR2 reads SYDVKM. There are 15 residues in the CDR3. V was shortened by 2 bases and J by 3 bases, with 10 bases between the two germline ends. The CDR3 bases are TGTGCCAGCAGTTTAGGGGTTCATGCTAATGAAAAACTGTTTTTT. Its protein product is CASSLGVHANEKLFF.

V is TRBV7-8 and J is TRBJ2-5; TRBD1 or TRBD2 may be the D gene (5 bases each). V lost 1 base and J 5 bases, leaving 11 bases between the germline ends. The CDR3 contains 14 residues. Germline V lookup: CDR1 SGHVS, CDR2 FQNEAQ. CDR3 in DNA: TGTGCCAGCAGCTTAGGAGGGGAGCGGGAGACCCAGTACTTC. Encoded protein: CASSLGGERETQYF. Using reference TRBV7-8 and TRBJ2-5 for the parts outside the CDR3, the full variable domain is GAGVSQSPRYKVAKRGQDVALRCDPISGHVSLFWYQQALGQGPEFLTYFQNEAQLDKSGLPSDRFFAERPEGSVSTLKIQRTQQEDSAVYLCASSLGGERETQYFGPGTRLLVL.

The V and J genes are TRBV5-6 and TRBJ1-2, with TRBD1 as a possible D gene (6 bases). Germline lookup yields CDR1 SGHDT and CDR2 YYEEEE. This CDR3 is 14 amino acids long. Deletions cut 0 bases from V and 4 bases from J, with 10 bases between. DNA of the CDR3: TGTGCCAGCAGCTTGGTAGCAGGGGTCTATGGCTACACCTTC. It codes for CASSLVAGVYGYTF.